This T cell receptor (beta chain) appears in the sequencing data of a study of T-cell memory formation after mild COVID-19. In the study overall: Most TCR clusters belonged to a single donor.

General study results and limits: Pre-infection memory carried some responding clones, suggesting that cross-reactive memory joined. Still unconfirmed is whether the second-wave clones peaking on day 37 recognized SARS-CoV-2.

J gave up 6 bases and V 2 bases, and 6 bases lay outside the gene matches. CDR3 length equals 14 residues. The V gene's germline CDR1 is SGHDT and CDR2 YYEEEE. MiXCR was run by TCRdb on the 5' RACE reads, yielding one entry per CDR3 protein. In the table there are 470,000 or so distinct CDR3 sequences, around 18% of which are singletons. On this clonotype itself: What it binds is unknown.

Sequenced sample: PBMCs or a T cell subset sorted from them (not recorded which). The TCR was taken from an adult woman who had mild COVID-19 (a few samples of this study predate the infection). Cell type and time point are not known. This sequence joins TRBV5-6 and TRBJ1-2; 8 nucleotides match TRBD1. The CDR3 loop reads CASSLQGEEDGYTF. DNA of the CDR3: TGTGCCAGCAGCTTACAGGGGGAGGAGGATGGCTACACCTTC.